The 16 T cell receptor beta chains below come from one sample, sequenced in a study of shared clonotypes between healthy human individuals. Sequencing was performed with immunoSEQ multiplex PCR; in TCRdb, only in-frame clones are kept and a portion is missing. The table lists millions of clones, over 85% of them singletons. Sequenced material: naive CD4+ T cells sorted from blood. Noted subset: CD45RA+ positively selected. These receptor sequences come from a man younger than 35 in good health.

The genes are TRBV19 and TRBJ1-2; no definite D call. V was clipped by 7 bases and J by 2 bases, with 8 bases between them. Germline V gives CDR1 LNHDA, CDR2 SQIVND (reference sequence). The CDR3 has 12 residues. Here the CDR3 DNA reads TGTGCCAGTAACGATTACAACTATGGCTACACCTTC. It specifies CASNDYNYGYTF.

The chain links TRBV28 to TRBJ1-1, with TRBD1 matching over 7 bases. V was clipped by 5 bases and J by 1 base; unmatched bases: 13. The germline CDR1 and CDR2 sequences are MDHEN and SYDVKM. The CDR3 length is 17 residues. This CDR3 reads CASSPLGTALKNTEAFF. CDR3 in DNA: TGTGCCAGCAGTCCCTTGGGGACAGCCCTGAAGAACACTGAAGCTTTCTTT.

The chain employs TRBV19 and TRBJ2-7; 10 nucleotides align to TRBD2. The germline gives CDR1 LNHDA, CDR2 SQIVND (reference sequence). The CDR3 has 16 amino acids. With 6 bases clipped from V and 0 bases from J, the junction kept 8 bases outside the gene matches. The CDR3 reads CASSTTSGWTSYEQYF. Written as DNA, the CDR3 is TGTGCCAGTAGCACGACTAGCGGGTGGACCTCCTACGAGCAGTACTTC. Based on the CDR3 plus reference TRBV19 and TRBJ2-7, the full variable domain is DGGITQSPKYLFRKEGQNVTLSCEQNLNHDAMYWYRQDPGQGLRLIYYSQIVNDFQKGDIAEGYSVSREKKESFPLTVTSAQKNPTAFYLCASSTTSGWTSYEQYFGPGTRLTVT.

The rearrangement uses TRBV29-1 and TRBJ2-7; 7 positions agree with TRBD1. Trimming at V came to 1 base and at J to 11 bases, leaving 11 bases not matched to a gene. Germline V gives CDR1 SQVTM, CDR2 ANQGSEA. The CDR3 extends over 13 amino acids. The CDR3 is CSVEAGARGRKYF. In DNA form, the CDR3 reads TGCAGCGTTGAAGCTGGGGCCAGGGGGAGAAAGTACTTC.

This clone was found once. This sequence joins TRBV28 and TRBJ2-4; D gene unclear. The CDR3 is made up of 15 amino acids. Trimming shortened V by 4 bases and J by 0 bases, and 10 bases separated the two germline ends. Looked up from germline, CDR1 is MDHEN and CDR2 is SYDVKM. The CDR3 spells CASSSAYLAKNIQYF. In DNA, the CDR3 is TGTGCCAGCAGTTCCGCGTATTTAGCCAAAAACATTCAGTACTTC.

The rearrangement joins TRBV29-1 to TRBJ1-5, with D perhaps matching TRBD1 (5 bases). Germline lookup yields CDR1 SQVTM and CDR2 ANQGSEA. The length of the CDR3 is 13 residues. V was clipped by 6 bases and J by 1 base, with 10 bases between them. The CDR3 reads CSVRGGSNQPQHF. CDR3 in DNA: TGCAGCGTCCGGGGGGGAAGCAATCAGCCCCAGCATTTT.

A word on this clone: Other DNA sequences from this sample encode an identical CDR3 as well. The CDR3 DNA follows: TGCGCCAGCAGCCCGGGGCTCCGTAACCCAGATACGCAGTATTTT. This translates into CASSPGLRNPDTQYF. The gene calls are TRBV5-1 and TRBJ2-3; D is tentatively TRBD1 or TRBD2 (5 bases each). The germline CDR1 and CDR2 sequences are SGHRS and YFSETQ. Trimming removed 4 bases from V and 4 bases from J, with 16 bases in between. CDR3 length equals 15 residues.

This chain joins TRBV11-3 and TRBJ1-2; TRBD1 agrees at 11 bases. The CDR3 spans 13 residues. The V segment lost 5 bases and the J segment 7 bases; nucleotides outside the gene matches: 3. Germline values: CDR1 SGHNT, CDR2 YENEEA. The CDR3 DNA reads TGTGCCAGCAGCGGGACAGGGGGAGTTGGCTACACCTTC. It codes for CASSGTGGVGYTF.

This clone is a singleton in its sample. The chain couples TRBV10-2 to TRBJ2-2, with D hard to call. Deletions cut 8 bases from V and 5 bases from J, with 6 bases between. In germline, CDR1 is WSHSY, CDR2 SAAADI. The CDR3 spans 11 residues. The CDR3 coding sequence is TGCGCCAGCTGGGGAACCGGGGAGCTGTTTTTT. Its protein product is CASWGTGELFF.

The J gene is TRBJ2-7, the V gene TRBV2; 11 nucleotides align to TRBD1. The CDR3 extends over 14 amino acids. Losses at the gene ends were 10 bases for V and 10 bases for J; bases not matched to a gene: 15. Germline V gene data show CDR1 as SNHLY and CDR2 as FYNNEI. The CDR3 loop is CATSSEGQGVIQYF. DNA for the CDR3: TGTGCCACCTCATCCGAGGGACAGGGGGTAATTCAGTACTTC.

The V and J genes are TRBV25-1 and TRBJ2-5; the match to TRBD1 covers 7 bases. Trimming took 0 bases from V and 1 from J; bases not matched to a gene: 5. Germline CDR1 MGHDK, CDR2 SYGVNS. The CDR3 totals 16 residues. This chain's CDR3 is CASSEYRGQFQETQYF. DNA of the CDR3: TGTGCCAGCAGTGAATATAGGGGACAGTTCCAAGAGACCCAGTACTTC.

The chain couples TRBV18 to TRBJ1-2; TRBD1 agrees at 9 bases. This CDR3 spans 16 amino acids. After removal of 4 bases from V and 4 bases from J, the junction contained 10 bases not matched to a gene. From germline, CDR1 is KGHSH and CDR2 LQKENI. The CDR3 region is CASSHDTGGRPYGYTF. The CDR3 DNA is TGTGCCAGCTCACACGATACAGGGGGCCGCCCCTATGGCTACACCTTC.

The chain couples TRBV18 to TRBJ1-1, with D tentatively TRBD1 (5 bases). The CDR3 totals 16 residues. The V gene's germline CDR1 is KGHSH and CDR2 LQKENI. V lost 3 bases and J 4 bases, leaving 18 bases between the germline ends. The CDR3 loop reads CASSPLPIVGGTEAFF. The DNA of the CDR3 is TGTGCCAGCTCACCGTTACCTATCGTGGGGGGCACTGAAGCTTTCTTT.

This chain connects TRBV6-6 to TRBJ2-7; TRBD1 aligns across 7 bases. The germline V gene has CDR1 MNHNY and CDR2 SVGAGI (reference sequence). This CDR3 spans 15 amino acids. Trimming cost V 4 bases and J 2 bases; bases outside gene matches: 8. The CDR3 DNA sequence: TGTGCCAGCAGTTTTACCGGGACAGTCGCCTACGAGCAGTACTTC. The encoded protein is CASSFTGTVAYEQYF.

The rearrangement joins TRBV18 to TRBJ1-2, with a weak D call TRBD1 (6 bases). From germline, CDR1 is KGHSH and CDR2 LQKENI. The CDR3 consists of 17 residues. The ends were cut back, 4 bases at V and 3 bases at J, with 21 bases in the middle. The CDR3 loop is CASSLNRDTQGHYGYTF. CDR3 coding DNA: TGTGCCAGCTCACTGAACCGGGACACCCAGGGGCACTATGGCTACACCTTC.

This chain's CDR3 is CASNEGQGNYGYTF. CDR3 nucleotides: TGTGCCAGCAACGAGGGACAGGGGAACTATGGCTACACCTTC. The chain joins TRBV6-5 to TRBJ1-2; TRBD1 aligns across 10 bases. CDR1 and CDR2 from the germline V gene are MNHEY and SVGAGI. The junction had 4 bases not matched to a gene; V was cut back by 7 bases and J by 2 bases. This CDR3 has 14 amino acids.